This T cell receptor beta chain was identified in a study (dated by TCRdb to the early 2010s). The CDR3 numbers 13 residues from cysteine through phenylalanine. Only the CDR3 part of the read is kept: 39 bases, read in frame from the first base. A note on this clonotype: Its binding antigen is unknown. No quality values exist for individual bases; no much larger clone is one base distant.

The instrument given in TCRdb is Illumina Genome Analyzer IIx. TCRdb reran the public reads through fastp at Q25 and MiXCR, keeping productive beta chains. Entries are consolidated by CDR3 protein sequence, retaining the most common genes and DNA. The sample table contains roughly 6,400 distinct CDR3 sequences; only one count was recorded for 30% to 35% of them. Roughly 22% of the sample lies in the top ten. This TCR was sampled from a human donor. The specimen sequenced was blood. This chain joins TRBV23-1 to TRBJ2-7, with a weak D call of TRBD1 (6 bases match). TRBV23-1 is an ORF; its function is uncertain. CDR3 region: CSQAGTSSYEQYF. Read as DNA, the sequence is TGCAGCCAGGCCGGGACATCCTCCTACGAGCAGTACTTC.